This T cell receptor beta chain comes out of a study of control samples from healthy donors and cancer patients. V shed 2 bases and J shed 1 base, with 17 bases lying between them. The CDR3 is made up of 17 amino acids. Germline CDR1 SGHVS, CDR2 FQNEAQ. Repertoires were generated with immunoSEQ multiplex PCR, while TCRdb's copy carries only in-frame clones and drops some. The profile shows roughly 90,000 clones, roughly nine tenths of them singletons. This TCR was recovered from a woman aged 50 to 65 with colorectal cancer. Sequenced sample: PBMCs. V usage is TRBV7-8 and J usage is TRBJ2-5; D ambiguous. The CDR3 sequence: CASSLNPLWKSQETQYF. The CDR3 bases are TGTGCCAGCAGCTTAAACCCCTTATGGAAAAGCCAAGAGACCCAGTACTTC.